The 11 T cell receptor beta chains presented below share a single source sample, sequenced in a study of T-cell reconstitution after alpha-beta-depleted transplantation in children. A TCRbeta library incorporating unique molecular identifiers was prepared. MiXCR was run by TCRdb on the PCR reads, yielding one entry per CDR3 protein. The sample lists 200,000 to 250,000 distinct CDR3 sequences, roughly a tenth occurring once. Here the sequenced sample was PBMCs, taken before TCRalphabeta/CD19-depleted stem cell transplant. These receptor sequences come from a child younger than two with acute myeloid leukemia, due to receive a stem cell transplant.

This clonotype was observed many times. This chain uses TRBV28 with TRBJ1-2; tentative D call: TRBD1 (6 bases). From germline, CDR1 is MDHEN and CDR2 SYDVKM. The CDR3 has 13 amino acids. V was shortened by 2 bases and J by 8 bases, with 12 bases between the two germline ends. This chain's CDR3 is CASSLGGARGYTF. Here the CDR3 DNA reads TGTGCCAGCAGTTTAGGGGGGGCGCGGGGCTACACCTTC.

This clonotype has more than one count but fewer than ten. V usage is TRBV30 and J usage is TRBJ1-2; 10 bases align to TRBD1. The germline V gene has CDR1 GTSNPN and CDR2 SVGIG (reference sequence). The CDR3 covers 14 residues. Losses at the gene ends were 2 bases for V and 7 bases for J; bases not matched to a gene: 7. The DNA of the CDR3 is TGTGCCTGGAGTTCCGGGACAGGGGTTTCTGGCTACACCTTC. Its protein is CAWSSGTGVSGYTF.

There are many counts of this clonotype. The rearrangement links TRBV20-1 to TRBJ1-5; 9 nucleotides agree with TRBD1. Germline values: CDR1 DFQATT, CDR2 SNEGSKA (reference sequence). After removal of 2 bases from V and 2 bases from J, the junction contained 7 bases not matched to a gene. This CDR3 comprises 16 residues. The CDR3 bases are TGCAGTGCTAGACAGTGGACAGGGGTAGGCAATCAGCCCCAGCATTTT. Its translation is CSARQWTGVGNQPQHF.

The V gene is TRBV7-3, the J gene TRBJ2-2; a possible D gene is TRBD2 (5 bases). The CDR3 is made up of 16 amino acids. From germline, CDR1 is SGHTA and CDR2 FQGTGA. Trimming stripped 0 bases from V and 0 bases from J, with 8 bases between. CDR3 sequence reads: CASSLTLGANTGELFF. CDR3 in DNA: TGTGCCAGCAGCTTAACTCTCGGGGCGAACACCGGGGAGCTGTTTTTT.

The sample holds many counts of this clonotype. The chain is built from TRBV7-2 and TRBJ2-2; TRBD2 agrees at 10 bases. The ends lost 2 bases at V and 4 bases at J; junction bases unmatched: 1. From germline, CDR1 is SGHTA and CDR2 FQGNSA. The CDR3 contains 15 residues. The CDR3, as DNA: TGTGCCAGCAGCTTATCTAGCGGGAGCACCGGGGAGCTGTTTTTT. Its translation: CASSLSSGSTGELFF.

This clonotype was picked up a small number of times. The chain links TRBV15 to TRBJ1-1; D remains unclear. The CDR3 totals 15 residues. Trimming removed 0 bases at V and 2 bases at J, with 10 bases between. Germline V gene lookup returns CDR1 LNHNV and CDR2 YYDKDF (reference sequence). Here the CDR3 reads CATSREGSLNTEAFF. As DNA, the CDR3 is TGTGCCACCAGCAGAGAAGGGAGCCTAAACACTGAAGCTTTCTTT.

This clonotype was picked up many times. This chain joins TRBV28 and TRBJ1-1; TRBD1 might be the D (5 bases). The CDR3 extends over 12 amino acids. V was clipped by 7 bases and J by 8 bases, with 14 bases between them. The germline V gene has CDR1 MDHEN and CDR2 SYDVKM. The CDR3 coding sequence is TGTGCCAGCAACAGCGGGGCAACCGAAGCTTTCTTT. This sequence encodes CASNSGATEAFF.

This clonotype was detected ten times or more. The V gene is TRBV7-9, the J gene TRBJ2-7; maybe TRBD2 (6 bases). V lost 7 bases and J 3 bases, leaving 10 bases between the germline ends. The CDR3 contains 12 residues. Germline V gene data show CDR1 as SEHNR and CDR2 as FQNEAQ (reference sequence). This CDR3 reads CASTLSGYEQYF. The CDR3 DNA reads TGTGCCAGCACCCTTAGCGGCTACGAGCAGTACTTC.

This clonotype has ten or more counts. The V gene is TRBV7-3, the J gene TRBJ2-2; tentatively, D is TRBD2 (7 bases). CDR3 size: 15 residues. V lost 5 bases and J 2 bases, leaving 12 bases between the germline ends. Germline V gives CDR1 SGHTA, CDR2 FQGTGA. DNA of the CDR3: TGTGCCAGCAGCGAGGGGGGGCCAAACACCGGGGAGCTGTTTTTT. Its translation is CASSEGGPNTGELFF.

This rearrangement joins TRBV5-1 to TRBJ2-1, with TRBD2 matching over 8 bases. CDR1 and CDR2 from the germline V gene are SGHRS and YFSETQ. The CDR3 is 16 amino acids. With V trimmed by 0 bases and J by 7 bases, 9 bases remained unmatched. The CDR3 bases are TGCGCCAGCAGCTTGGGTATCGCTAGCGGGCGTAATGAGCAGTTCTTC. Translating it yields CASSLGIASGRNEQFF.

There are a few counts of this clonotype. The CDR3 sequence: CSASVSPTGELFF. CDR3 in DNA: TGCAGTGCTAGTGTATCACCCACCGGGGAGCTGTTTTTT. The chain employs TRBV20-1 and TRBJ2-2; the D is unclear. CDR3 length: 13 residues. The germline CDR1 and CDR2 sequences are DFQATT and SNEGSKA (reference sequence). V was trimmed by 3 bases and J by 4 bases, leaving 9 bases between them.